The clone carrying this T cell receptor (beta chain) was counted a single time. Its antigen is as yet unknown. The record originates from a study of PD-1 blockade in classical Hodgkin lymphoma. Trimming took 5 bases from V and 4 from J, leaving 14 bases between them. The CDR3 is 14 amino acids. CDR1 and CDR2 from the germline V gene are SNHLY and FYNNEI. Clones were sequenced by immunoSEQ multiplex PCR, and TCRdb holds only the in-frame ones, with some missing. The sample records approximately 38,000 clones, 77% being singletons. Time point noted: cycle 4 day 1 (C4D1), after six to seven weeks of nivolumab. With no exception, relapse followed autologous stem cell transplantation in all patients, and brentuximab vedotin exposure varied. General study results and limits: Healthy donors were reported to have higher baseline TCR diversity than newly diagnosed patients.

The sequenced sample was peripheral blood mononuclear cells (PBMCs), obtained before the fourth cycle of nivolumab. The chain is built from TRBV2 and TRBJ2-5; D unclear. This receptor was taken from a human donor with classical Hodgkin lymphoma. CDR3 residues: CASSLHLNGETQYF. CDR3 sequence (DNA): TGTGCCAGCAGTCTACACTTGAATGGAGAGACCCAGTACTTC.